This TCR beta chain derives from a study of tumor and adjacent non-tumor tissue in lung cancer. The template was RNA from unsorted bulk tissue. The V gene lost 6 bases and the J gene lost 2 bases, with 8 bases spanning the gap. Germline loops: CDR1 LNHDA, CDR2 SQIVND (reference sequence). The CDR3 is made up of 13 amino acids. A modified ARM-PCR protocol with three rounds of nested PCR amplified TCRbeta. TCRdb independently ran MiXCR on the multiplex PCR reads; one entry per CDR3 protein. The repertoire holds 70,000 or so distinct CDR3 sequences, with 55% to 70% as singletons. The TCR originated in a man in his fifties or sixties with non-small cell lung cancer. The sample taken for sequencing was lung tumor tissue. The J gene is TRBJ2-1, the V gene TRBV19; weak D call: TRBD2 (6 bases). The CDR3 sequence is CASREGPYNEQFF. CDR3 nucleotide sequence: TGTGCCAGTAGGGAGGGGCCCTACAATGAGCAGTTCTTC.